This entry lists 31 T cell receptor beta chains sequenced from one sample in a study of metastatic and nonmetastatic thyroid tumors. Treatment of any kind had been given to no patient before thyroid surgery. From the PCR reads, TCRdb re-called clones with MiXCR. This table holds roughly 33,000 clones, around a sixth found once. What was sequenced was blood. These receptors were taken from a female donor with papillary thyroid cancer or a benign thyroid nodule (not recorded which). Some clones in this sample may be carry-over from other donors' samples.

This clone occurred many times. CDR3: CSARDQGSYGYTF. CDR3 nucleotides: TGCAGTGCTAGAGATCAGGGGTCCTATGGCTACACCTTC. V usage is TRBV20-1 and J usage is TRBJ1-2; TRBD1 is a possible D gene (6 bases). V was pared by 0 bases and J by 4 bases, with 9 bases between. Germline V gives CDR1 DFQATT, CDR2 SNEGSKA (reference sequence). The CDR3 is 13 residues long.

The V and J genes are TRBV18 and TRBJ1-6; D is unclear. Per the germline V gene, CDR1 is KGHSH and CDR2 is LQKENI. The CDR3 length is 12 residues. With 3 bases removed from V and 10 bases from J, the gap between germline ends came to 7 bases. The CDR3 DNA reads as TGTGCCAGCTCACCCGGGGAGTCACCCCTCCACTTT. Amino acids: CASSPGESPLHF.

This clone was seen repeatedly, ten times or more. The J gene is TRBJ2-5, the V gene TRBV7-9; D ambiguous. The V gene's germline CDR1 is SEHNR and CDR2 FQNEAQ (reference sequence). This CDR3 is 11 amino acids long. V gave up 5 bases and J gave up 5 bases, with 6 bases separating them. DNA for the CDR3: TGTGCCAGCAGCCGTCGTGAGACCCAGTACTTC. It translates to CASSRRETQYF.

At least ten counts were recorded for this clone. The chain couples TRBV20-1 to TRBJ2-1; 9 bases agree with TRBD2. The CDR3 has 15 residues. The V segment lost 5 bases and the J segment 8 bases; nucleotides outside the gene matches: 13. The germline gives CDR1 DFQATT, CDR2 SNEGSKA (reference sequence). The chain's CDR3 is CSAPPGLAPGDEQFF. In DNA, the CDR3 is TGCAGTGCTCCTCCCGGACTAGCGCCCGGAGATGAGCAGTTCTTC.

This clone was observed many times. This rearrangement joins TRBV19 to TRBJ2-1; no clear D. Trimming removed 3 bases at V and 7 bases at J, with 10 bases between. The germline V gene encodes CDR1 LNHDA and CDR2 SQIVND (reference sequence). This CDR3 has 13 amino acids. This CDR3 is CASSISLINEQFF. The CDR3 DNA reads TGTGCCAGTAGTATCTCACTCATAAATGAGCAGTTCTTC.

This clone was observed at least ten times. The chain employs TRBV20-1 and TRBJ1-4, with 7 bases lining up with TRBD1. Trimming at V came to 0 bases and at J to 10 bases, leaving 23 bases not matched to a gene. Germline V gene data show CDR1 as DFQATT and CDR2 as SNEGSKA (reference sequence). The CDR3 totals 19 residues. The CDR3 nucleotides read TGCAGTGCTAGAGATCCGGGACAGCGCAGGGATCTTTCTAAGCGAAAACTGTTTTTT. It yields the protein CSARDPGQRRDLSKRKLFF.

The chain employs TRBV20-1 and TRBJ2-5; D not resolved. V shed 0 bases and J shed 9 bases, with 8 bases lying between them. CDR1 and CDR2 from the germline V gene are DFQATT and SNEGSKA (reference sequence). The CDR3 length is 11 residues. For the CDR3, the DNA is TGCAGTGCTAGAGATGAAAGGGCCCAGTACTTC. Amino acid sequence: CSARDERAQYF.

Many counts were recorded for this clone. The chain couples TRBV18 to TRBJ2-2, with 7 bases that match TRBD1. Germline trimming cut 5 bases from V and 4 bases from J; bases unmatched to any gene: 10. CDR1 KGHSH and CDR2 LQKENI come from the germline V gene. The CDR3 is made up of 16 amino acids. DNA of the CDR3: TGTGCCAGCTCATCCATACCGGGACAGAGCACCGGGGAGCTGTTTTTT. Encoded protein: CASSSIPGQSTGELFF.

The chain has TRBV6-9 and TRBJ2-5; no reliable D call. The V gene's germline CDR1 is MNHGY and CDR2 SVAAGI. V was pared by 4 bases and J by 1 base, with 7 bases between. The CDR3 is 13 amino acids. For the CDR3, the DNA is TGTGCCAGCAGTTTGCAGTTCCAAGAGACCCAGTACTTC. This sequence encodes CASSLQFQETQYF.

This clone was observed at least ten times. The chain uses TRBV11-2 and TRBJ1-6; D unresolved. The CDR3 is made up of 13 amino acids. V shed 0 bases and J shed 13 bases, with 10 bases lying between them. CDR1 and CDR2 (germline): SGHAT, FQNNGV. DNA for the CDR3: TGTGCCAGCAGCTTAGAAAGGTCCTCGCCCCTCCACTTT. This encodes CASSLERSSPLHF.

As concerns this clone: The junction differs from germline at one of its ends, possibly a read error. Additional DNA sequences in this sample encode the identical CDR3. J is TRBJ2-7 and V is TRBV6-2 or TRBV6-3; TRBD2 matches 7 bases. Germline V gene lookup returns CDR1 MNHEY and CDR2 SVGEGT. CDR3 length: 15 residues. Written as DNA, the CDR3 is TGTGCCAGCAGTTACTCGGGCGGGAGCCTTAACAAGCAATACTTC. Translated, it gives CASSYSGGSLNKQYF.

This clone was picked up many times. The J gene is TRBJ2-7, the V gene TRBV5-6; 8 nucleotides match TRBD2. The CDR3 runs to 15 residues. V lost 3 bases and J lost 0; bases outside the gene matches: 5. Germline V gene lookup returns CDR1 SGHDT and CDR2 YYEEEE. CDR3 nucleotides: TGTGCCAGCAGCTGGGGACTAGGCACCTCCTACGAGCAGTACTTC. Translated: CASSWGLGTSYEQYF.

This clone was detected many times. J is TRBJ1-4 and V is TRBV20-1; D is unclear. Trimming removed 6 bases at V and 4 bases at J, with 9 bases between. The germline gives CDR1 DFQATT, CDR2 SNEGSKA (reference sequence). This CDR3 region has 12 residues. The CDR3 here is CSARRGNEKLFF. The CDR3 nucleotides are TGCAGTGCCCGCAGAGGTAATGAAAAACTGTTTTTT.

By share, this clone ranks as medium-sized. For the CDR3, the DNA is TGTGCCAGTAGTATTAGCGGAGATTTCACCGGGGAGCTGTTTTTT. It specifies CASSISGDFTGELFF. The chain carries TRBV19 and TRBJ2-2, with D tentatively TRBD2 (6 bases). V was cut by 3 bases and J by 4 bases, with 12 bases left in between. The CDR3 runs 15 residues. In germline, CDR1 is LNHDA, CDR2 SQIVND (reference sequence).

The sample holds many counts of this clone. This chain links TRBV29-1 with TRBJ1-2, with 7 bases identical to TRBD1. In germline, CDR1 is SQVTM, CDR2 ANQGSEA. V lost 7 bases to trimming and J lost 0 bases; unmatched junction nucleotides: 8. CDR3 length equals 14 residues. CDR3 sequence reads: CSGSTGNPNYGYTF. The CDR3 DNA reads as TGCAGCGGGTCGACAGGGAATCCTAACTATGGCTACACCTTC.

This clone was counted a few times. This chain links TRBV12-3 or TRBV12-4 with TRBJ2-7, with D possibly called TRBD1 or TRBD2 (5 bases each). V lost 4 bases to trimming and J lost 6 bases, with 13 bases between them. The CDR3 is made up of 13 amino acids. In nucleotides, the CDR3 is TGTGCCAGCAGTTGGGACCAGAGAGGCGAGCAGTACTTC. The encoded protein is CASSWDQRGEQYF.

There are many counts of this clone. In nucleotides, the CDR3 is TGTGCCAGCAGCTTAATGGGGGTCGGGGGTCGTGAGCAGTACTTC. It translates to CASSLMGVGGREQYF. V usage is TRBV11-3 and J usage is TRBJ2-7; perhaps TRBD2 as D (6 bases). This CDR3 is 15 amino acids long. Per the germline V gene, CDR1 is SGHNT and CDR2 is YENEEA. The germline V and J ends were trimmed by 2 bases and 7 bases, with 18 bases remaining between them.

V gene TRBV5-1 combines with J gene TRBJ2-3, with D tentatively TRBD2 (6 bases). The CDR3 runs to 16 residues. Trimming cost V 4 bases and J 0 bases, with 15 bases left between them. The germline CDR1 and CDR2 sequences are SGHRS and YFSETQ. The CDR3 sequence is CASSPMVGGSTDTQYF. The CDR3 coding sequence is TGCGCCAGCAGCCCCATGGTTGGGGGGAGCACAGATACGCAGTATTTT.

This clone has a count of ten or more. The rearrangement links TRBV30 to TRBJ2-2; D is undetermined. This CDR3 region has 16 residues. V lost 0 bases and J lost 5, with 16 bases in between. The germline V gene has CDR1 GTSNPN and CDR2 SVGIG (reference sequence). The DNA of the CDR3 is TGTGCCTGGAGTGTCTACACTGCCCCGTGGACCGGGGAGCTGTTTTTT. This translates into CAWSVYTAPWTGELFF.

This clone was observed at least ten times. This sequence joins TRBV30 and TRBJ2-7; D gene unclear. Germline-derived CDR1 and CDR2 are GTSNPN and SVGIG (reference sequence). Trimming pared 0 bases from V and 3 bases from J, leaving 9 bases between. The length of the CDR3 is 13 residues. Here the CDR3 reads CAWSVGGHYEQYF. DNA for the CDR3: TGTGCCTGGAGTGTAGGTGGGCACTACGAGCAGTACTTC. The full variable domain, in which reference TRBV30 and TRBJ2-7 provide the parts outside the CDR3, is SQTIHQWPATLVQPVGSPLSLECTVEGTSNPNLYWYRQAAGRGLQLLFYSVGIGQISSEVPQNLSASRPQDRQFILSSKKLLLSDSGFYLCAWSVGGHYEQYFGPGTRLTVT.

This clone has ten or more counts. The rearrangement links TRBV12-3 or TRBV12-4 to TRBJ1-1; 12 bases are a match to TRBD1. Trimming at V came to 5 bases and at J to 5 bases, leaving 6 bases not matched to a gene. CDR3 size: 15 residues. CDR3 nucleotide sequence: TGTGCCAGCAGTCTCCGGGACAGGGGGCGAACTGAAGCTTTCTTT. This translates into CASSLRDRGRTEAFF.

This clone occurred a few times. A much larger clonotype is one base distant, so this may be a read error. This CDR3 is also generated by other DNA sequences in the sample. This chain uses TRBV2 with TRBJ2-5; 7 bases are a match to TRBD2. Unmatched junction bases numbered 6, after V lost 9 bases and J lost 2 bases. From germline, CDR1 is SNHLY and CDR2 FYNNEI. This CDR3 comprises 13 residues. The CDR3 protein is CASRGGWQETQYF. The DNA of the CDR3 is TGTGCCAGTCGGGGAGGGTGGCAAGAGACCCAGTACTTC.

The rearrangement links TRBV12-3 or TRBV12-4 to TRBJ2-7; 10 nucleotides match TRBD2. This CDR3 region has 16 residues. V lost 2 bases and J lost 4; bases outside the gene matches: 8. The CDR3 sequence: CASSLSTSGLPYEQYF. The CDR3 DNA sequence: TGTGCCAGCAGTTTATCGACTAGCGGGCTCCCTTACGAGCAGTACTTC.

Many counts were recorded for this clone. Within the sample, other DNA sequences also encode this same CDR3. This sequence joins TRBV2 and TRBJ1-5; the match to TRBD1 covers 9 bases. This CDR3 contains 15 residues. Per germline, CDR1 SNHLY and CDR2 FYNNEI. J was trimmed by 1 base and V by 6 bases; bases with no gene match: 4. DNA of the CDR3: TGTGCCAGCAGCAGGACAGGGGCCAGCAATCAGCCCCAGCATTTT. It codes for CASSRTGASNQPQHF.

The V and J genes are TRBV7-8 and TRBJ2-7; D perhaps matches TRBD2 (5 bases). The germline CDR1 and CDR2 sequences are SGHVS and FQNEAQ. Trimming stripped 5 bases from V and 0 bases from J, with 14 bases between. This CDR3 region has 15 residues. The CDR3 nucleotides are TGTGCCAGCAGCCTGGGAGTCGCCACCTCCTACGAGCAGTACTTC. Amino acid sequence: CASSLGVATSYEQYF. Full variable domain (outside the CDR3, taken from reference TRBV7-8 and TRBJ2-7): GAGVSQSPRYKVAKRGQDVALRCDPISGHVSLFWYQQALGQGPEFLTYFQNEAQLDKSGLPSDRFFAERPEGSVSTLKIQRTQQEDSAVYLCASSLGVATSYEQYFGPGTRLTVT.

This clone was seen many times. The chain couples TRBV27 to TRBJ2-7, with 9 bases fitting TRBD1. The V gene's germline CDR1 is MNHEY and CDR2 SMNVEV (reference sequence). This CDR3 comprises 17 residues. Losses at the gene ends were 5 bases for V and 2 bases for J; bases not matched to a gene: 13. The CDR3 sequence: CASSLLRGTGIPYEQYF. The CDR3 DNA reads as TGTGCCAGCAGTCTTCTCCGTGGGACAGGGATTCCCTACGAGCAGTACTTC.

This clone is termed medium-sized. The CDR3 loop is CASSRGRGADTGELFF. As DNA, the CDR3 is TGTGCCAGCAGCCGAGGGAGGGGAGCGGACACCGGGGAGCTGTTTTTT. The chain uses TRBV7-9 and TRBJ2-2; 7 bases are shared with TRBD2. J lost 3 bases, V lost 5 bases, and 9 bases had no gene match. Germline CDR1 and CDR2: SEHNR and FQNEAQ (reference sequence). The CDR3 contains 16 residues.

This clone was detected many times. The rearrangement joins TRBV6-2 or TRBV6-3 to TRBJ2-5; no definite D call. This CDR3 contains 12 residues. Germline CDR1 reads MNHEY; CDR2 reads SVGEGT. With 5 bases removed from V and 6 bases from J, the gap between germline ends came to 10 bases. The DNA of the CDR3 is TGTGCCAGCAGTGGTCAGAGGAAGACCCAGTACTTC. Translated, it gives CASSGQRKTQYF.

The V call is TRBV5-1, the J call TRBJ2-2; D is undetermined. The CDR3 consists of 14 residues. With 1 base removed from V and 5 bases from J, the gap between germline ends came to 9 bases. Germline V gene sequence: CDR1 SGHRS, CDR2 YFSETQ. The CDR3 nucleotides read TGCGCCAGCAGCTTGTATGGGCCGACCGGGGAGCTGTTTTTT. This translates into CASSLYGPTGELFF.

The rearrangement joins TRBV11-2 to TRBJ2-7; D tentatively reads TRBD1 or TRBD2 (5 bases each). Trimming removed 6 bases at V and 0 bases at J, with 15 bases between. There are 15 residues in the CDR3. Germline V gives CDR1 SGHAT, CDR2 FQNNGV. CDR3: CASRQGTASSYEQYF. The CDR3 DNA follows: TGTGCCAGCAGACAAGGGACGGCGAGCTCCTACGAGCAGTACTTC.

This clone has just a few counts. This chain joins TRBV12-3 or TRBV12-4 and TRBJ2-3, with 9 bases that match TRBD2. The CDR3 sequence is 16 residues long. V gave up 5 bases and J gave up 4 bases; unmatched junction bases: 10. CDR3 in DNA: TGTGCCAGCAGTCTCCAGGCGGGAGGGGGGGCAGATACGCAGTATTTT. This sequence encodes CASSLQAGGGADTQYF.